These 7 T cell receptor beta chains were sequenced from one sample in a study of T cells in Graves' hyperthyroidism and ophthalmopathy. RNA transcripts were the template for amplifying TCR beta CDR3 regions. First-round RT-PCR with HTBI primers amplified the TCR CDR3 region. TCRdb reprocessed the multiplex PCR reads via MiXCR and lists one record per CDR3 protein. This sample has around 250,000 distinct CDR3 sequences; roughly 15% occur once, and the top ten carry about 14%. Specimen: blood. These receptors were collected from a woman in her thirties or forties with Graves' hyperthyroidism that later progressed to Graves' ophthalmopathy.

This clonotype showed up many times. The rearrangement links TRBV2 to TRBJ1-6, with TRBD1 matching over 9 bases. CDR1 and CDR2 from the germline V gene are SNHLY and FYNNEI. This CDR3 spans 18 amino acids. Unmatched junction bases numbered 16, after V lost 4 bases and J lost 9 bases. The CDR3 loop reads CASSGSRQGDIGGSPLHF. In nucleotides, the CDR3 is TGTGCCAGCAGTGGGAGCAGACAGGGGGATATAGGAGGTTCACCCCTCCACTTT.

This clonotype was seen at least ten times. This chain links TRBV5-1 with TRBJ2-2, with D perhaps TRBD2 (6 bases). The CDR3 loop spans 15 amino acids. The germline V gene has CDR1 SGHRS and CDR2 YFSETQ. The V and J ends lost 1 base and 5 bases respectively, with 12 bases between them. The CDR3 DNA follows: TGCGCCAGCAGCTTGTTTACGGGAGTTACCGGGGAGCTGTTTTTT. This sequence encodes CASSLFTGVTGELFF.

Comment on this clonotype: At one end, the junction sequence differs from germline, possibly due to a read error. V usage is TRBV28 and J usage is TRBJ2-3; 9 bases are a match to TRBD1. This CDR3 contains 18 residues. Germline V gene lookup returns CDR1 MDHEN and CDR2 SYDVKM. CDR3 coding DNA: TGTGTCAGCAGTTCGACAGGGGGTGCATTTTCGTTCACAGATACGCAGTATTTT. Translating it yields CVSSSTGGAFSFTDTQYF.

Many counts were recorded for this clonotype. The chain has TRBV12-3 or TRBV12-4 and TRBJ1-5; D unresolved. This CDR3 has 13 residues. The germline V and J ends were trimmed by 1 base and 1 base, with 2 bases remaining between them. The CDR3 region is CASSLGSNQPQHF. The CDR3 region has the DNA TGTGCCAGCAGTTTAGGCAGCAATCAGCCCCAGCATTTT.

This clonotype was counted ten times or more. The DNA of the CDR3 is TGTGCCATCAGTCGGCGGGAAGTCGGCACAGATACGCAGTATTTT. It yields the protein CAISRREVGTDTQYF. V usage is TRBV10-3 and J usage is TRBJ2-3; D is perhaps TRBD2 (6 bases). Germline V gives CDR1 ENHRY, CDR2 SYGVKD. Trimming pared 5 bases from V and 1 base from J, leaving 13 bases between. This CDR3 is built from 15 residues.

In regard to this clonotype: A clone one base away is much larger, so this may be a read error. J is TRBJ2-7 and V is TRBV5-1; no clear D gene. From germline, CDR1 is SGHRS and CDR2 YFSETQ. The CDR3 is made up of 14 amino acids. V was pared by 7 bases and J by 2 bases, with 16 bases between. CDR3 sequence: CASADLLGAYEQYF. The DNA for the CDR3 is TGCGCCAGCGCAGACCTCCTTGGGGCCTACGAGCAGTACTTC.

This clonotype was picked up many times. The DNA of the CDR3 is TGTGCCAGCAGCTCACTGGGACAGTCCTCTGGAAACACCATATATTTT. Amino acids: CASSSLGQSSGNTIYF. This rearrangement joins TRBV11-1 to TRBJ1-3, with 7 bases that match TRBD1. With 4 bases clipped from V and 0 bases from J, the junction kept 6 bases outside the gene matches. The CDR3 has 16 amino acids. Germline assignment: CDR1 SGHAT and CDR2 FQDESV (reference sequence).